These 29 T cell receptor beta chains share one sample of origin, sequenced in a study of patients and donors after allogeneic stem cell transplantation. TCRdb independently ran MiXCR on the RT-PCR reads; one entry per CDR3 protein. The sample records approximately 200,000 distinct CDR3 sequences, roughly two fifths being singletons. The specimen was blood, either unsorted or a sorted T cell fraction (not recorded which). These receptors were taken from a human donor who was either an allogeneic HSCT recipient or a stem cell or donor lymphocyte infusion donor (not recorded which). It is not recorded whose cells these are; they may come from a transplant donor.

This clonotype was recorded at least ten times. The chain is built from TRBV4-1 and TRBJ1-1, with D unresolved. V lost 1 base to trimming and J lost 3 bases, with 21 bases between them. The CDR3 is 18 residues long. In germline, CDR1 is MGHRA, CDR2 YSYEKL. The CDR3 region has the DNA TGCGCCAGCAGCCAAGGAGACGCGTTAAGGGATTTTTACACTGAAGCTTTCTTT. Its translation is CASSQGDALRDFYTEAFF.

There are a few counts of this clonotype. The J gene is TRBJ1-1, the V gene TRBV4-3; maybe TRBD1 (6 bases). Trimming cost V 7 bases and J 5 bases, with 14 bases left between them. CDR1 is LGHNA and CDR2 is YSLEER in the germline V gene. This CDR3 region has 13 residues. CDR3 amino acids: CASTEGVRTEAFF. The CDR3 DNA reads as TGCGCCAGCACCGAGGGGGTTAGGACTGAAGCTTTCTTT.

This rearrangement joins TRBV5-6 to TRBJ2-1; no clear D gene. The germline V gene encodes CDR1 SGHDT and CDR2 YYEEEE. Between the trimmed V and J ends, which lost 4 bases and 5 bases, there was a span of 16 bases. CDR3 length: 15 residues. For the CDR3, the DNA is TGTGCCAGCAGCGCCCCAATTTTGGCTGACAATGAGCAGTTCTTC. It specifies CASSAPILADNEQFF.

V gene TRBV29-1 combines with J gene TRBJ1-4; 7 positions match TRBD1. The CDR3 extends over 12 amino acids. Germline V CDR1 and CDR2: SQVTM, ANQGSEA. The junction had 3 bases not matched to a gene; V was cut back by 7 bases and J by 4 bases. DNA of the CDR3: TGCAGCGGGACAGGATATAATGAAAAACTGTTTTTT. It yields the protein CSGTGYNEKLFF.

The rearrangement links TRBV12-3 or TRBV12-4 to TRBJ2-5, with 10 bases matching TRBD2. The CDR3 contains 17 residues. V lost 3 bases and J lost 5; bases outside the gene matches: 12. This CDR3 is CASSFGLAGALRETQYF. In DNA form, the CDR3 reads TGTGCCAGCAGTTTTGGCCTAGCGGGGGCCCTACGGGAGACCCAGTACTTC.

The rearrangement joins TRBV27 to TRBJ2-1, with D possibly TRBD2 on 5 matching bases. CDR3 length: 16 residues. Trimming pared 6 bases from V and 0 bases from J, leaving 15 bases between. From germline, CDR1 is MNHEY and CDR2 SMNVEV (reference sequence). This CDR3 is CASSLLDWSSYNEQFF. The DNA of the CDR3 is TGTGCCAGCAGCCTACTAGACTGGAGCTCCTACAATGAGCAGTTCTTC.

CDR3 DNA: TGTGCCAGCAGCGTAGGAAGGGGACCTCCCGAGCAGTACTTC. Protein product: CASSVGRGPPEQYF. The chain combines TRBV9 with TRBJ2-7, with D perhaps assigned TRBD1 or TRBD2 (5 bases each). There are 14 residues in the CDR3. The V end lost 0 bases, the J end lost 6 bases, and 13 bases lay between the germline ends. Germline V gene sequence: CDR1 SGDLS, CDR2 YYNGEE.

J is TRBJ1-1 and V is TRBV12-3 or TRBV12-4; 10 bases map to TRBD1. The CDR3 totals 16 residues. With 2 bases clipped from V and 5 bases from J, the junction kept 8 bases outside the gene matches. The CDR3 loop reads CASSLTDRGTGTEAFF. As DNA, the CDR3 is TGTGCCAGCAGTTTAACGGACAGGGGGACGGGGACTGAAGCTTTCTTT.

CDR3 residues: CSASGTSGYNEQFF. CDR3 bases: TGCAGTGCTTCCGGGACTAGCGGTTACAATGAGCAGTTCTTC. The chain couples TRBV20-1 to TRBJ2-1; 11 bases are shared with TRBD2. V lost 5 bases to trimming and J lost 4 bases; unmatched junction nucleotides: 4. Germline CDR1 is DFQATT and CDR2 is SNEGSKA (reference sequence). The CDR3 is 14 amino acids.

This clonotype was seen a single time. V gene TRBV5-1 combines with J gene TRBJ2-5; the D is unclear. CDR1 and CDR2 from the germline V gene are SGHRS and YFSETQ. This CDR3 spans 14 amino acids. Between the trimmed V and J ends, which lost 5 bases and 0 bases, there was a span of 11 bases. Here the CDR3 DNA reads TGCGCCAGCAGGGGATTGGGGTACCAAGAGACCCAGTACTTC. This gives the protein CASRGLGYQETQYF. Supplemented by reference TRBV5-1 and TRBJ2-5, the full variable domain reads KAGVTQTPRYLIKTRGQQVTLSCSPISGHRSVSWYQQTPGQGLQFLFEYFSETQRNKGNFPGRFSGRQFSNSRSEMNVSTLELGDSALYLCASRGLGYQETQYFGPGTRLLVL.

The chain uses TRBV11-2 and TRBJ2-1; a possible D gene is TRBD2 (5 bases). CDR1 SGHAT and CDR2 FQNNGV come from the germline V gene. V lost 8 bases to trimming and J lost 0 bases, with 5 bases between them. This CDR3 has 12 residues. CDR3 sequence (DNA): TGTGCCAGCGGGAGCTCCTACAATGAGCAGTTCTTC. It codes for CASGSSYNEQFF.

This clonotype was detected a few times. The chain employs TRBV20-1 and TRBJ1-6, with 12 bases aligning to TRBD1. Germline V gives CDR1 DFQATT, CDR2 SNEGSKA (reference sequence). V was pared by 3 bases and J by 0 bases, with 6 bases of the junction left unmatched. This CDR3 contains 18 residues. The CDR3 loop is CSASGTGGSSSYNSPLHF. The CDR3 region has the DNA TGCAGTGCTAGCGGGACAGGGGGCTCTAGCTCCTATAATTCACCCCTCCACTTT.

This clonotype was counted only a few times. The rearrangement joins TRBV28 to TRBJ1-2; D uncertain. V was cut by 2 bases and J by 5 bases, with 12 bases left in between. This CDR3 comprises 14 residues. Looked up from germline, CDR1 is MDHEN and CDR2 is SYDVKM. DNA of the CDR3: TGTGCCAGCAGTTTAAGTTTAGGGCCGTATGGCTACACCTTC. The encoded protein is CASSLSLGPYGYTF.

V usage is TRBV7-8 and J usage is TRBJ2-1; TRBD2 might be the D (6 bases). Trimming removed 3 bases from V and 8 bases from J, with 11 bases in between. The germline CDR1 and CDR2 sequences are SGHVS and FQNEAQ. CDR3 length: 13 amino acids. The CDR3 coding sequence is TGTGCCAGCAGCTTCTTAGCGGCCGATGAGCAGTTCTTC. Amino acid sequence: CASSFLAADEQFF.

The table lists this clonotype with many counts. This sequence joins TRBV7-8 and TRBJ1-1, with no clear D. The CDR3 has 11 residues. V lost 8 bases and J lost 4, with 8 bases in between. Germline CDR1 is SGHVS and CDR2 is FQNEAQ. The CDR3 loop is CASGRATEAFF. The CDR3, as DNA: TGTGCCAGCGGAAGGGCCACTGAAGCTTTCTTT.

This clonotype has just a few counts. The rearrangement uses TRBV4-1 and TRBJ1-3, with a tentative D call TRBD1 (5 bases). The CDR3 is made up of 17 amino acids. Trimming removed 6 bases from V and 9 bases from J, with 27 bases in between. Per germline, CDR1 MGHRA and CDR2 YSYEKL. The chain's CDR3 is CASRPSGTGVLSGTIYF. CDR3 DNA sequence: TGCGCCAGCAGACCTTCCGGGACGGGAGTTTTATCGGGCACCATATATTTT.

The CDR3 protein is CASSEPGRGEAFF. The CDR3 bases are TGTGCCAGCAGTGAACCAGGCAGGGGTGAAGCTTTCTTT. The gene calls are TRBV25-1 and TRBJ1-1, with D possibly TRBD1 on 6 matching bases. Trimming took 2 bases from V and 7 from J, leaving 11 bases between them. This CDR3 comprises 13 residues. Germline values: CDR1 MGHDK, CDR2 SYGVNS.

There are a few counts of this clonotype. The chain is built from TRBV5-6 and TRBJ2-4, with 9 nucleotides matching TRBD2. In germline, CDR1 is SGHDT, CDR2 YYEEEE. The CDR3 has 16 amino acids. Unmatched junction bases numbered 12, after V lost 5 bases and J lost 6 bases. CDR3 in amino acids: CASSFSGSSPTNIQYF. DNA for the CDR3: TGTGCCAGCAGTTTTAGCGGGAGCTCCCCCACAAACATTCAGTACTTC.

The CDR3: CAISLAGGITEQFF. The CDR3, as DNA: TGTGCCATCAGCCTAGCGGGAGGGATAACTGAGCAGTTCTTC. The chain couples TRBV10-3 to TRBJ2-1; TRBD2 matches at 12 bases. The J segment lost 9 bases and the V segment lost 6 bases, leaving 6 bases of the junction unmatched. This CDR3 spans 14 amino acids. Germline lookup yields CDR1 ENHRY and CDR2 SYGVKD.

The V gene is TRBV20-1, the J gene TRBJ1-5; D might be TRBD1 (5 bases). CDR1 is DFQATT and CDR2 is SNEGSKA in the germline V gene (reference sequence). V was clipped by 6 bases and J by 7 bases, with 13 bases between them. The CDR3 covers 12 residues. The CDR3 sequence: CSASGGDQPQHF. The CDR3 DNA reads as TGCAGTGCCTCTGGGGGGGACCAGCCCCAGCATTTT.

The chain couples TRBV28 to TRBJ1-2, with 8 bases matching TRBD1. This CDR3 comprises 14 residues. V shed 3 bases and J 8 bases; nucleotides not matched to a gene: 8. The V gene's germline CDR1 is MDHEN and CDR2 SYDVKM. The CDR3, as DNA: TGTGCCAGCAGTTTCCATCCGACAGGGGTGGGCTACACCTTC. It encodes CASSFHPTGVGYTF.

A few counts support this clonotype. The rearrangement joins TRBV6-5 to TRBJ2-2; D gene uncertain. The CDR3 is made up of 13 amino acids. Germline lookup yields CDR1 MNHEY and CDR2 SVGAGI. V lost 3 bases and J lost 6, with 8 bases in between. As DNA, the CDR3 is TGTGCCAGCAGTTATCCCGTCCCCGGGGAGCTGTTTTTT. This gives the protein CASSYPVPGELFF.

The J gene is TRBJ2-2, the V gene TRBV29-1, with unresolved D. CDR3 length: 13 amino acids. Trimming took off 3 bases at V and 3 bases at J, with 8 bases between the two ends. CDR1 is SQVTM and CDR2 is ANQGSEA in the germline V gene. Here the CDR3 DNA reads TGCAGCGTTGACGACGTCGACACCGGGGAGCTGTTTTTT. This gives the protein CSVDDVDTGELFF.

This clonotype was found a few times. The genes are TRBV6-5 and TRBJ1-4; D gene uncertain. Per the germline V gene, CDR1 is MNHEY and CDR2 is SVGAGI. The CDR3 length is 15 residues. V was trimmed by 0 bases and J by 8 bases, leaving 13 bases between them. The CDR3 is CASSYSDLSTEKLFF. CDR3 in DNA: TGTGCCAGCAGTTACTCCGACTTGAGCACCGAAAAACTGTTTTTT.

This clonotype has at least ten counts. The chain is built from TRBV24-1 and TRBJ1-5; D is ambiguous. The germline V gene has CDR1 KGHDR and CDR2 SFDVKD. V lost 3 bases to trimming and J lost 1 base, with 0 bases between them. CDR3 size: 12 residues. CDR3 DNA sequence: TGTGCCACCAGTGATAGCAATCAGCCCCAGCATTTT. It codes for CATSDSNQPQHF.

This clonotype appeared a few times. The chain couples TRBV5-6 to TRBJ2-7; D not certain. This CDR3 has 13 amino acids. The V gene's germline CDR1 is SGHDT and CDR2 YYEEEE. V lost 0 bases, J lost 2 bases, and 6 bases lay in between. The CDR3: CASSLAAPYEQYF. The CDR3, as DNA: TGTGCCAGCAGCTTGGCAGCCCCCTACGAGCAGTACTTC.

CDR3 in amino acids: CASSLGGGHEQFF. In DNA, the CDR3 is TGTGCCAGCAGCTTAGGAGGGGGCCATGAGCAGTTCTTC. The chain couples TRBV7-8 to TRBJ2-1, with 7 positions matching TRBD1. Germline V gives CDR1 SGHVS, CDR2 FQNEAQ. The CDR3 extends over 13 amino acids. The V gene end was trimmed by 1 base and the J gene end by 8 bases; junction bases not matched to a gene: 2.

V and J are TRBV6-2 or TRBV6-3 and TRBJ2-1, with D unclear. The CDR3 has 11 residues. The germline V gene encodes CDR1 MNHEY and CDR2 SVGEGT. Between the trimmed V and J ends, which lost 2 bases and 8 bases, there was a span of 4 bases. The CDR3 loop is CASSYNDEQFF. CDR3 DNA sequence: TGTGCCAGCAGTTACAATGATGAGCAGTTCTTC.

V and J are TRBV29-1 and TRBJ2-2; tentatively, D is TRBD1 or TRBD2 (5 bases each). CDR3 size: 14 residues. V lost 3 bases, J lost 0 bases, and 8 bases lay in between. Germline loops: CDR1 SQVTM, CDR2 ANQGSEA. The CDR3 here is CSVEGVANTGELFF. DNA of the CDR3: TGCAGCGTTGAGGGGGTAGCGAACACCGGGGAGCTGTTTTTT.